Shown below are 30 T cell receptor beta chains from a single sample sequenced in a study of blood T cell repertoires in COVID-19. Profiled with immunoSEQ multiplex PCR; TCRdb holds only in-frame clones, not every one. The sample yields 250,000 to 300,000 clones, roughly nine tenths seen once. Sequencing was done on a sample of peripheral blood. The receptor set was obtained from a man between 18 and 29 years old with active or convalescent COVID-19.

The V and J genes are TRBV10-3 and TRBJ2-2; 9 positions agree with TRBD1. The CDR3 contains 15 residues. Trimming cost V 10 bases and J 2 bases; bases outside gene matches: 8. Germline CDR1 is ENHRY and CDR2 is SYGVKD. CDR3 in DNA: TGTGCCACCGCCGGACAGGGGAGAAACACCGGGGAGCTGTTTTTT. Translating gives CATAGQGRNTGELFF.

In DNA, the CDR3 is TGTGCCAGCACCGTGACAGTCTTCACCCGTTCGCCCTCCTACACCTTC. Amino acids: CASTVTVFTRSPSYTF. This chain joins TRBV7-2 and TRBJ1-2; maybe TRBD1 (5 bases). Germline assignment: CDR1 SGHTA and CDR2 FQGNSA. This CDR3 contains 16 residues. Trimming left V 7 bases short and J 10 bases short, with 28 bases between.

The chain employs TRBV13 and TRBJ2-3; 9 bases fit TRBD2. The V segment lost 3 bases and the J segment 1 base; nucleotides outside the gene matches: 8. This CDR3 has 17 amino acids. Per the germline V gene, CDR1 is PRHDT and CDR2 is FYEKMQ (reference sequence). The CDR3 coding sequence is TGTGCCAGCAGCTTGGGTGGTATAGCGGGGGGCACAGATACGCAGTATTTT. It codes for CASSLGGIAGGTDTQYF.

The CDR3 coding sequence is TGTGCCAGCAGCGTAGGACTAGCGGGGACCGGGGAGCTGTTTTTT. This sequence encodes CASSVGLAGTGELFF. The V call is TRBV9, the J call TRBJ2-2; TRBD2 matches at 11 bases. CDR1 is SGDLS and CDR2 is YYNGEE in the germline V gene. The CDR3 is 15 amino acids. After removal of 0 bases from V and 5 bases from J, the junction contained 0 bases not matched to a gene.

The chain employs TRBV27 and TRBJ2-1; the match to TRBD2 covers 8 bases. The V gene's germline CDR1 is MNHEY and CDR2 SMNVEV (reference sequence). Trimming took 6 bases from V and 5 from J; bases not matched to a gene: 18. The CDR3 is 18 residues long. CDR3 bases: TGTGCCAGCAGCTCGATCCCGGCGACGGGGGGGGCCCACAATGAGCAGTTCTTC. Protein sequence: CASSSIPATGGAHNEQFF.

V usage is TRBV7-9 and J usage is TRBJ1-1; 7 bases fit TRBD1. Germline V gene sequence: CDR1 SEHNR, CDR2 FQNEAQ (reference sequence). The CDR3 loop spans 13 amino acids. Trimming removed 1 base from V and 8 bases from J; junction bases left unmatched: 4. CDR3 amino acids: CASSLEQGREAFF. The CDR3 coding sequence is TGTGCCAGCAGCTTAGAACAGGGGAGGGAAGCTTTCTTT. The full variable domain, completed using reference TRBV7-9 and TRBJ1-1, is DTGVSQNPRHKITKRGQNVTFRCDPISEHNRLYWYRQTLGQGPEFLTYFQNEAQLEKSRLLSDRFSAERPKGSFSTLEIQRTEQGDSAMYLCASSLEQGREAFFGQGTRLTVV.

This chain links TRBV14 with TRBJ2-1; D gene uncertain. Deletions cut 0 bases from V and 10 bases from J, with 13 bases between. This CDR3 spans 14 amino acids. Germline V lookup: CDR1 SGHDN, CDR2 FVKESK. The DNA for the CDR3 is TGTGCCAGCAGCCAAGAATTAGCTTCTCGCGAGCAGTTCTTC. Its translation is CASSQELASREQFF.

The chain is built from TRBV4-3 and TRBJ1-4; TRBD1 is a possible D gene (5 bases). The CDR3 extends over 17 amino acids. The germline V and J ends were trimmed by 4 bases and 0 bases, with 15 bases remaining between them. Germline loops: CDR1 LGHNA, CDR2 YSLEER. CDR3 in DNA: TGCGCCAGCAGCCGAACTGCGGGACCCGCAACTAATGAAAAACTGTTTTTT. It translates to CASSRTAGPATNEKLFF.

The rearrangement uses TRBV7-2 and TRBJ2-3, with a tentative D call TRBD2 (5 bases). CDR3 length equals 12 residues. The V and J ends lost 5 bases and 7 bases respectively, with 10 bases between them. Germline CDR1 is SGHTA and CDR2 is FQGNSA. CDR3 nucleotides: TGTGCCAGCAGCCCTACCGGGAATACGCAGTATTTT. This encodes CASSPTGNTQYF. Variable domain in full (rest from reference TRBV7-2 and TRBJ2-3): GAGVSQSPSNKVTEKGKDVELRCDPISGHTALYWYRQSLGQGLEFLIYFQGNSAPDKSGLPSDRFSAERTGGSVSTLTIQRTQQEDSAVYLCASSPTGNTQYFGPGTRLTVL.

V usage is TRBV3-1 (or the pseudogene TRBV3-2) and J usage is TRBJ1-4; D perhaps matches TRBD1 (5 bases). Germline CDR1 is LGHDT and CDR2 is YNNKEL (reference sequence). The length of the CDR3 is 18 residues. Trimming left V 0 bases short and J 7 bases short, with 21 bases between. The CDR3 loop reads CASSQEHFLTYRIEKLFF. The CDR3 coding sequence is TGTGCCAGCAGCCAAGAACATTTTTTGACGTACAGGATTGAAAAACTGTTTTTT.

DNA for the CDR3: TGTGCCAGCAGCTTATTACCCCAAAGGGGCACTGAAGCTTTCTTT. Its translation is CASSLLPQRGTEAFF. This chain links TRBV11-2 with TRBJ1-1; possibly TRBD1 for D (5 bases). The CDR3 consists of 15 residues. V lost 2 bases, J lost 4 bases, and 14 bases lay in between. CDR1 and CDR2 (germline): SGHAT, FQNNGV.

This chain uses TRBV24-1 with TRBJ2-1, with D maybe TRBD1 (6 bases). The V end was cut by 3 bases, the J end by 9 bases, with 14 bases between. Germline V gene lookup returns CDR1 KGHDR and CDR2 SFDVKD. The CDR3 runs to 14 residues. In nucleotides, the CDR3 is TGTGCCACCAGTGATCCACCGGGACAACCTGAGCAGTTCTTC. It translates to CATSDPPGQPEQFF.

This sequence joins TRBV7-8 and TRBJ2-3, with 10 nucleotides matching TRBD2. The CDR3 covers 15 residues. Per germline, CDR1 SGHVS and CDR2 FQNEAQ. Trimming removed 0 bases from V and 6 bases from J; junction bases left unmatched: 3. This CDR3 reads CASSLAGAGGDTQYF. The CDR3 region has the DNA TGTGCCAGCAGCTTAGCGGGAGCGGGGGGGGATACGCAGTATTTT.

The rearrangement uses TRBV29-1 and TRBJ2-7; D may be TRBD2 (6 bases). CDR3 size: 16 residues. V was cut by 0 bases and J by 2 bases, with 17 bases left in between. The germline V gene encodes CDR1 SQVTM and CDR2 ANQGSEA. The CDR3 nucleotides read TGCAGCGTTGAAGATCAGTTGCGGGGCGGTACCTACGAGCAGTACTTC. Amino acid sequence: CSVEDQLRGGTYEQYF.

This rearrangement joins TRBV7-9 to TRBJ2-2, with 7 bases matching TRBD2. V lost 1 base, J lost 9 bases, and 8 bases stayed unmatched. This CDR3 spans 15 amino acids. The germline gives CDR1 SEHNR, CDR2 FQNEAQ (reference sequence). The CDR3 protein is CASSLGSRGGRELFF. DNA for the CDR3: TGTGCCAGCAGCTTAGGGAGTCGCGGGGGACGGGAGCTGTTTTTT.

This rearrangement joins TRBV5-6 to TRBJ2-7; 7 bases line up with TRBD2. V gave up 7 bases and J gave up 2 bases; unmatched junction bases: 6. The CDR3 contains 13 residues. Germline assignment: CDR1 SGHDT and CDR2 YYEEEE. The CDR3 is CASSAGDPYEQYF. For the CDR3, the DNA is TGTGCCAGCTCGGCGGGGGACCCCTACGAGCAGTACTTC.

The chain links TRBV6-5 to TRBJ2-3; D call uncertain. V shed 8 bases and J shed 4 bases, with 13 bases lying between them. The CDR3 is 13 residues long. Germline-derived CDR1 and CDR2 are MNHEY and SVGAGI. CDR3 DNA sequence: TGTGCCAGCGAGACACTTGAGTCAGATACGCAGTATTTT. Protein sequence: CASETLESDTQYF.

The chain carries TRBV7-3 and TRBJ2-1, with a tentative D call TRBD2 (7 bases). Between the trimmed V and J ends, which lost 8 bases and 5 bases, there was a span of 16 bases. CDR1 and CDR2 (germline): SGHTA, FQGTGA. The CDR3 has 14 amino acids. The CDR3 is CASSPLGGDNEQFF. CDR3 DNA: TGTGCCAGCTCCCCCTTAGGGGGGGACAATGAGCAGTTCTTC. The full variable domain, in which reference TRBV7-3 and TRBJ2-1 provide the parts outside the CDR3, is GAGVSQTPSNKVTEKGKYVELRCDPISGHTALYWYRQSLGQGPEFLIYFQGTGAADDSGLPNDRFFAVRPEGSVSTLKIQRTERGDSAVYLCASSPLGGDNEQFFGPGTRLTVL.

The V gene is TRBV15, the J gene TRBJ2-7, with 7 bases that match TRBD1. The CDR3 sequence is 12 residues long. Trimming took 11 bases from V and 2 from J; bases not matched to a gene: 6. Germline values: CDR1 LNHNV, CDR2 YYDKDF (reference sequence). CDR3 DNA: TGTGCCGTTTCGGGACAGACCTACGAGCAGTACTTC. Its protein product is CAVSGQTYEQYF.

This clone was counted once. For the CDR3, the DNA is TGTGCCAGCAGCCAAGAAGGGGGCGGAGATACGCAGTATTTT. Translation gives CASSQEGGGDTQYF. V gene TRBV3-1 (or the pseudogene TRBV3-2) combines with J gene TRBJ2-3; 7 bases are shared with TRBD1. Germline trimming cut 0 bases from V and 5 bases from J; bases unmatched to any gene: 2. CDR3 length equals 14 residues. Germline loops: CDR1 LGHDT, CDR2 YNNKEL (reference sequence).

The rearrangement uses TRBV6-5 and TRBJ2-2, with 8 bases matching TRBD1. CDR3 length: 14 residues. Germline loops: CDR1 MNHEY, CDR2 SVGAGI. V shed 6 bases, J shed 3 bases, and the junction held 3 bases outside the gene matches. For the CDR3, the DNA is TGTGCCAGCAGACAGGGGGTGGACACCGGGGAGCTGTTTTTT. Its translation: CASRQGVDTGELFF.

The chain combines TRBV6-1 with TRBJ2-2, with 9 bases that match TRBD1. CDR3 size: 15 residues. Germline values: CDR1 MNHNS, CDR2 SASEGT. V trimming: 3 bases; J trimming: 4 bases; junction bases outside the gene matches: 3. CDR3 in DNA: TGTGCCAGCAGTGAGGGGACAGGGTTCACCGGGGAGCTGTTTTTT. Amino acids: CASSEGTGFTGELFF.

The J gene is TRBJ2-3, the V gene TRBV7-2, with 8 bases identical to TRBD2. After removal of 5 bases from V and 1 base from J, the junction contained 2 bases not matched to a gene. There are 14 residues in the CDR3. The germline CDR1 and CDR2 sequences are SGHTA and FQGNSA. CDR3 sequence: CASSHSGGTDTQYF. For the CDR3, the DNA is TGTGCCAGCAGCCATAGCGGGGGCACAGATACGCAGTATTTT.

The gene calls are TRBV5-1 and TRBJ2-1; 8 bases agree with TRBD2. Trimming cost V 4 bases and J 4 bases; bases outside gene matches: 10. The length of the CDR3 is 16 residues. The germline CDR1 and CDR2 sequences are SGHRS and YFSETQ. Here the CDR3 reads CASSPRGSGVYNEQFF. In DNA form, the CDR3 reads TGCGCCAGCAGCCCCCGTGGTAGCGGGGTATACAATGAGCAGTTCTTC.

This rearrangement joins TRBV30 to TRBJ1-6; D remains unclear. The V gene's germline CDR1 is GTSNPN and CDR2 SVGIG (reference sequence). This CDR3 contains 14 residues. V was cut by 2 bases and J by 4 bases, with 9 bases left in between. CDR3 nucleotides: TGTGCCTGGAGTAACGGGAAGTATAATTCACCCCTCCACTTT. Translated, it gives CAWSNGKYNSPLHF.

The J gene is TRBJ1-3, the V gene TRBV15; D remains ambiguous. The V gene lost 0 bases and the J gene lost 0 bases, with 15 bases spanning the gap. The V gene's germline CDR1 is LNHNV and CDR2 YYDKDF (reference sequence). CDR3 length: 18 amino acids. The DNA for the CDR3 is TGTGCCACCAGCAGAGATAACCCCCTATTGAGCTCTGGAAACACCATATATTTT. This codes for CATSRDNPLLSSGNTIYF.

The V call is TRBV9, the J call TRBJ1-4, with D unresolved. The CDR3 is 14 amino acids. Trimming removed 0 bases from V and 8 bases from J, with 11 bases in between. Germline V CDR1 and CDR2: SGDLS, YYNGEE. The CDR3 DNA follows: TGTGCCAGCAGCGTAGGAGTGGCGGGGGAAAAACTGTTTTTT. Its protein product is CASSVGVAGEKLFF.

The CDR3 coding sequence is TGTGCCAGCAGCGAAGAAGGGAGGTCGAACACTGAAGCTTTCTTT. It codes for CASSEEGRSNTEAFF. The rearrangement uses TRBV13 and TRBJ1-1; unclear D gene. The CDR3 is made up of 15 amino acids. CDR1 PRHDT and CDR2 FYEKMQ come from the germline V gene (reference sequence). V was cut by 5 bases and J by 1 base, with 14 bases left in between.

This rearrangement joins TRBV19 to TRBJ1-3; maybe TRBD1 (5 bases). There are 15 residues in the CDR3. Trimming left V 3 bases short and J 1 base short, with 10 bases between. Germline CDR1 reads LNHDA; CDR2 reads SQIVND (reference sequence). The CDR3 sequence is CASSMQGGSGNTIYF. DNA of the CDR3: TGTGCCAGTAGTATGCAGGGAGGATCTGGAAACACCATATATTTT.

This chain links TRBV3-1 (or the pseudogene TRBV3-2) with TRBJ1-1, with D tentatively TRBD1 (5 bases). This CDR3 is built from 13 residues. Germline-derived CDR1 and CDR2 are LGHDT and YNNKEL (reference sequence). The germline V and J ends were trimmed by 5 bases and 1 base, with 8 bases remaining between them. The DNA of the CDR3 is TGTGCCAGCAGCTTTCAGGGGAACACTGAAGCTTTCTTT. Protein: CASSFQGNTEAFF.